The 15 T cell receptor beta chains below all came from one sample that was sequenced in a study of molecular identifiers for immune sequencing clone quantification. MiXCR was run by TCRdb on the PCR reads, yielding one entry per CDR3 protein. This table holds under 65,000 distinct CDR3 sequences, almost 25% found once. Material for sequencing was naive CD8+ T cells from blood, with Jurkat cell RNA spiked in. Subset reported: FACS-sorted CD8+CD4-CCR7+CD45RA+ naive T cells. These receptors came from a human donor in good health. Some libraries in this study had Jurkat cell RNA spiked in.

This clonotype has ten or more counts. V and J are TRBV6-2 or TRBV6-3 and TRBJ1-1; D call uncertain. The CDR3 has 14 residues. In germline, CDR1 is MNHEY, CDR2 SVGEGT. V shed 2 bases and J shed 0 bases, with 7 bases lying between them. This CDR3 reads CASSYMRVNTEAFF. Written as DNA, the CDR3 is TGTGCCAGCAGTTACATGAGAGTGAACACTGAAGCTTTCTTT.

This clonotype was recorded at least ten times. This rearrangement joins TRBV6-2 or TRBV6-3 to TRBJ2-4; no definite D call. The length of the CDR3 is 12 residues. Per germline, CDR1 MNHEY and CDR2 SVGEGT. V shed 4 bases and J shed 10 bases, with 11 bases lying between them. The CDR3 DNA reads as TGTGCCAGCAGTTCCCTGACCTGGATTCAGTACTTC. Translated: CASSSLTWIQYF.

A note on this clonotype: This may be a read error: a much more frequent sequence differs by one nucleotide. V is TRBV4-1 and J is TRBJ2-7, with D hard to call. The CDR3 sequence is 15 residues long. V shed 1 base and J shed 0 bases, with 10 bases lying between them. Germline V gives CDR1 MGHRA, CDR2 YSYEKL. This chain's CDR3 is CASSQARPSSYEQYF. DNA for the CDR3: TGCGCCAGCAGCCAAGCACGTCCTAGCTCCTACGAGCAGTACTTC.

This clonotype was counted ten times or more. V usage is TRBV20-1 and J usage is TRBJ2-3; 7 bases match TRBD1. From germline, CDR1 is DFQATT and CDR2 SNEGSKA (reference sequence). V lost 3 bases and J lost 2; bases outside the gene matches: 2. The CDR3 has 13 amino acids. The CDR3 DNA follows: TGCAGTGCTAGGACAGGGATCACAGATACGCAGTATTTT. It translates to CSARTGITDTQYF.

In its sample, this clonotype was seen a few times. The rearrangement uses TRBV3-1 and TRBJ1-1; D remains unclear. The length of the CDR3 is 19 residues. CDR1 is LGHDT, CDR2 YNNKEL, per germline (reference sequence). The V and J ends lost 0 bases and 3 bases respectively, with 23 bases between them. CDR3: CASSQDSRRFSEWDTEAFF. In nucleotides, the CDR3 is TGTGCCAGCAGCCAAGATTCCCGAAGGTTTTCCGAGTGGGACACTGAAGCTTTCTTT.

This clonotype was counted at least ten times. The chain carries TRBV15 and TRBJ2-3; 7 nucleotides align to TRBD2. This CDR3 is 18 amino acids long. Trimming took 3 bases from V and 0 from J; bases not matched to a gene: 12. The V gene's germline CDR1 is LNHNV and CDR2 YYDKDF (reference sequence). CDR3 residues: CATSSGEGPTTSTDTQYF. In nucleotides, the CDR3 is TGTGCCACCAGCAGTGGGGAGGGACCGACGACTAGCACAGATACGCAGTATTTT. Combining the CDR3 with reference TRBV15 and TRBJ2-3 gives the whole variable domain DAMVIQNPRYQVTQFGKPVTLSCSQTLNHNVMYWYQQKSSQAPKLLFHYYDKDFNNEADTPDNFQSRRPNTSFCFLDIRSPGLGDTAMYLCATSSGEGPTTSTDTQYFGPGTRLTVL.

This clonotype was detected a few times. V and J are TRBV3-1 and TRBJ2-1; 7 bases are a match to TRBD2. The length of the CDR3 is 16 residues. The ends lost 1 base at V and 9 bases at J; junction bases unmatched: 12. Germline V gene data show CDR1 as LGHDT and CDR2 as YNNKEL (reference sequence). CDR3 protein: CASSQGVLATPIEQFF. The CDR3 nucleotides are TGTGCCAGCAGCCAAGGGGTACTAGCGACCCCCATTGAGCAGTTCTTC.

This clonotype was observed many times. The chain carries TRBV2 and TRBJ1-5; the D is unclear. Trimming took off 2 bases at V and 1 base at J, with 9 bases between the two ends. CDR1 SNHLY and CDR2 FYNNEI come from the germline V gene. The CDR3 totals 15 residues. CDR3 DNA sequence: TGTGCCAGCAGTGAAACCCGTGGGAGCAATCAGCCCCAGCATTTT. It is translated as CASSETRGSNQPQHF.

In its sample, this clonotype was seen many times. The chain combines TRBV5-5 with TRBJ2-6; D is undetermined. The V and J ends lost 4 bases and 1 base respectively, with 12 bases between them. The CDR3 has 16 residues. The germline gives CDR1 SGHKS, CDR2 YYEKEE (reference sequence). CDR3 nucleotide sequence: TGTGCCAGCAGCGGGGTTTGGTGGTCTGGGGCCAACGTCCTGACTTTC. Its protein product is CASSGVWWSGANVLTF.

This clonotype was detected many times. This chain's CDR3 is CASRGGGANNEQFF. The CDR3 DNA reads TGTGCCAGCAGGGGAGGGGGGGCTAACAATGAGCAGTTCTTC. The chain recombines TRBV2 with TRBJ2-1, with TRBD2 as a possible D gene (7 bases). Germline-derived CDR1 and CDR2 are SNHLY and FYNNEI. The ends were cut back, 6 bases at V and 5 bases at J, with 14 bases in the middle. This CDR3 has 14 residues.

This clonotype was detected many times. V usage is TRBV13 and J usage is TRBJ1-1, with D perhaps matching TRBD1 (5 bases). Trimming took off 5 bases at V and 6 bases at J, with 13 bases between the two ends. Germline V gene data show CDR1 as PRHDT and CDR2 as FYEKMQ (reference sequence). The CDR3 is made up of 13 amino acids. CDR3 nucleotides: TGTGCCAGCAGCCCAGGACGGGGCGCTGAAGCTTTCTTT. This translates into CASSPGRGAEAFF.

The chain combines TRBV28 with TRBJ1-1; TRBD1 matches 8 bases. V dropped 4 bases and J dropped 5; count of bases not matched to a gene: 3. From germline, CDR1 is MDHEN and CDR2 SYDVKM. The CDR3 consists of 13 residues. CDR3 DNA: TGTGCCAGCAGTTACAGGGGGAGGACTGAAGCTTTCTTT. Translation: CASSYRGRTEAFF.

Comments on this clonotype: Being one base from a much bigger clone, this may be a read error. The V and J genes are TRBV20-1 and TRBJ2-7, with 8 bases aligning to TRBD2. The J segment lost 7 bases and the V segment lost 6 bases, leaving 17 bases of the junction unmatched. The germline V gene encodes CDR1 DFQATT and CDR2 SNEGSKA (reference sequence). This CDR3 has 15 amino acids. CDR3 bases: TGCAGTGCAAAGGGACTAGTGGGGGGGTTTAGGGAGCAGTACTTC. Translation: CSAKGLVGGFREQYF.

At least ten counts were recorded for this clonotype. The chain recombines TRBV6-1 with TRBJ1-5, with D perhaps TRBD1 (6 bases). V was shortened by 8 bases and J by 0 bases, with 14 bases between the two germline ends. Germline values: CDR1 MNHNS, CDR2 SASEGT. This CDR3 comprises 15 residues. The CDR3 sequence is CASLIGGDSNQPQHF. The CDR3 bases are TGTGCCAGCTTAATAGGGGGTGATAGCAATCAGCCCCAGCATTTT.

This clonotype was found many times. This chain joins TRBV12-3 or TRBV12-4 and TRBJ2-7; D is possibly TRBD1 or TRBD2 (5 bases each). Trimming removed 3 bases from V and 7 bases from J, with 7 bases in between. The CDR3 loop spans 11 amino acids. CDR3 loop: CASSFGGEQYF. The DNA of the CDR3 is TGTGCCAGCAGTTTTGGGGGTGAGCAGTACTTC.